These 24 T cell receptor delta chains came from one sample sequenced in a study of gamma-delta chains in newborns, infants, children. TCRdb made new clone calls on the reads using CATT. Of approximately 12,000 delta-chain clones in the sample, over 8% were seen once. The sample taken for sequencing was blood. These receptors were collected from a child who was a newborn, infant or young child, either healthy, febrile or measles-vaccinated (not recorded which).

The chain couples TRAV29/DV5 to TRDJ1; 11 nucleotides align to TRDD3. V trimming: 0 bases; J trimming: 8 bases; junction bases outside the gene matches: 9. The germline CDR1 and CDR2 sequences are NSMFDY and ISSIKDK. The CDR3 covers 15 residues. The CDR3 spells CAASGPVLGDRKLIF. CDR3 sequence (DNA): TGTGCAGCAAGCGGACCTGTACTGGGGGATAGAAAACTCATCTTT.

The V gene is TRDV2, the J gene TRDJ3; perhaps TRDD3 as D (5 bases). Since TCRdb gives no J gene, matching the DNA to germline was used here to assign it. This CDR3 region has 17 residues. CDR1 is GEAIGNYY, CDR2 EKD, per germline. V was shortened by 0 bases and J by 0 bases, with 8 bases between the two germline ends. The CDR3 protein is CACDTGWGSWDTRQMFF. The CDR3 DNA is TGTGCCTGTGACACCGGTTGGGGCTCCTGGGACACCCGACAGATGTTTTTC.

On this clone: A far larger clone is a single base away, which makes a read error likely. Additional DNA sequences in this sample encode the identical CDR3. The genes are TRDV2 and TRDJ1, with a weak D call TRDD3 (5 bases). Trimming left V 1 base short and J 1 base short, with 9 bases between. From germline, CDR1 is GEAIGNYY and CDR2 EKD. The CDR3 sequence is 14 residues long. CDR3: CACDTIQRTDKLIF. The CDR3, as DNA: TGTGCCTGTGACACGATACAGCGCACCGATAAACTCATCTTT.

This clone was recorded once. The chain is built from TRDV2 and TRDJ1; a possible D gene is TRDD3 (6 bases). TCRdb offers no J gene call, so here the DNA was matched to germline to obtain one. The V end lost 3 bases, the J end lost 2 bases, and 15 bases lay between the germline ends. The CDR3 is made up of 15 amino acids. Germline CDR1 and CDR2: GEAIGNYY and EKD. CDR3 DNA: TGTGCCTGTGACGCGATTACTGGGAAGACCGATAAACTCATCTTT. This translates into CACDAITGKTDKLIF.

The chain is built from TRDV2 and TRDJ2; 7 nucleotides agree with TRDD3. As TCRdb names no J gene, one was assigned here on the basis of a DNA match to germline. V shed 0 bases and J 6 bases; nucleotides not matched to a gene: 9. CDR3 length equals 16 residues. The germline gives CDR1 GEAIGNYY, CDR2 EKD. The DNA for the CDR3 is TGTGCCTGTGACACCGTCTGGGGGTCAGTGGCAGCACAACTCTTCTTT. Translated, it gives CACDTVWGSVAAQLFF.

This clone showed up just a few times. CDR3 nucleotides: TGTGCCTGTGACCGACTACTGGGGGATTCTCCCTGGGACACCCGACAGATGTTTTTC. It translates to CACDRLLGDSPWDTRQMFF. This rearrangement joins TRDV2 to TRDJ3; 10 positions agree with TRDD3. The germline V gene encodes CDR1 GEAIGNYY and CDR2 EKD. The length of the CDR3 is 19 residues. Trimming removed 3 bases from V and 2 bases from J; junction bases left unmatched: 9.

This clone was detected only a few times. The chain uses TRDV2 and TRDJ1, with TRDD3 matching 12 bases. There are 18 residues in the CDR3. The J segment lost 4 bases and the V segment lost 3 bases, leaving 14 bases of the junction unmatched. Germline V CDR1 and CDR2: GEAIGNYY, EKD. The CDR3 sequence: CACDPVLGDTLNGDKLIF. Written as DNA, the CDR3 is TGTGCCTGTGACCCAGTACTGGGGGATACTTTGAATGGCGATAAACTCATCTTT.

About this clone itself: This same CDR3 is encoded by further DNA sequences in the sample. The chain has TRDV2 and TRDJ1, with 8 bases identical to TRDD3. V shed 3 bases and J 3 bases; nucleotides not matched to a gene: 5. Looked up from germline, CDR1 is GEAIGNYY and CDR2 is EKD. The CDR3 is 14 residues long. CDR3 residues: CACDALLGADKLIF. CDR3 bases: TGTGCCTGTGACGCCCTACTGGGGGCCGATAAACTCATCTTT.

Comment on this clone: Other DNA sequences within the sample encode an identical CDR3. The chain has TRDV2 and TRDJ1; 10 positions match TRDD3. The CDR3 is made up of 15 amino acids. Germline V gene sequence: CDR1 GEAIGNYY, CDR2 EKD. The V gene end was trimmed by 1 base and the J gene end by 4 bases; junction bases not matched to a gene: 5. CDR3 sequence (DNA): TGTGCCTGTGACACGGTTGGGGGATACAGCGATAAACTCATCTTT. Translating gives CACDTVGGYSDKLIF.

This clone was counted a few times. J is TRDJ1 and V is TRDV3; 10 nucleotides agree with TRDD3. From germline, CDR1 is TVYSNPD and CDR2 GDNSRS (reference sequence). The V and J ends lost 5 bases and 8 bases, in that order; junction bases with no gene match: 11. The CDR3 contains 13 residues. CDR3 region: CARQWGDTQKLIF. CDR3 in DNA: TGTGCCCGACAGTGGGGGGATACGCAGAAACTCATCTTT.

In its sample, this clone ranks as medium-sized. This chain connects TRDV2 to TRDJ1, with a weak D call TRDD3 (5 bases). The germline V gene has CDR1 GEAIGNYY and CDR2 EKD. This CDR3 region has 14 residues. V lost 3 bases to trimming and J lost 4 bases, with 14 bases between them. This chain's CDR3 is CACDPLGDLDKLIF. CDR3 DNA sequence: TGTGCCTGTGACCCGCTCGGGGACCTCGATAAACTCATCTTT.

This clone has only a few counts. The chain joins TRDV2 to TRDJ1, with 13 bases fitting TRDD3. Germline V gene lookup returns CDR1 GEAIGNYY and CDR2 EKD. The CDR3 contains 17 residues. V gave up 2 bases and J gave up 2 bases; unmatched junction bases: 7. CDR3 nucleotides: TGTGCCTGTGACAGACTGGGGGATACGCTAAAAACCGATAAACTCATCTTT. Encoded protein: CACDRLGDTLKTDKLIF.

This clone turned up a few times. The chain recombines TRDV2 with TRDJ1, with TRDD3 matching 13 bases. Unmatched junction bases numbered 11, after V lost 3 bases and J lost 2 bases. The CDR3 consists of 18 residues. Germline-derived CDR1 and CDR2 are GEAIGNYY and EKD. CDR3 nucleotide sequence: TGTGCCTGTGACCCGCTTGAACTGGGGGATACGAAAACCGATAAACTCATCTTT. Residues: CACDPLELGDTKTDKLIF.

This clone has just a few counts. The rearrangement joins TRDV2 to TRDJ1; D is unresolved. With 0 bases removed from V and 5 bases from J, the gap between germline ends came to 12 bases. The V gene's germline CDR1 is GEAIGNYY and CDR2 EKD. This CDR3 contains 14 residues. CDR3 protein: CACDTVKGPDKLIF. For the CDR3, the DNA is TGTGCCTGTGACACCGTAAAAGGGCCTGATAAACTCATCTTT.

By share of the sample, this clone is medium-sized (0.01 to 0.1%). V gene TRDV2 combines with J gene TRDJ1, with D perhaps matching TRDD3 (6 bases). V was cut by 3 bases and J by 0 bases, with 13 bases left in between. The CDR3 runs 15 residues. Germline-derived CDR1 and CDR2 are GEAIGNYY and EKD. CDR3 nucleotides: TGTGCCTGTGACTCTCTCCTGGGGTACACCGATAAACTCATCTTT. It yields the protein CACDSLLGYTDKLIF.

In this sample, this clone turned up a few times. This CDR3 reads CACDQILGDRRIGYADKLIF. CDR3 DNA sequence: TGTGCCTGTGATCAAATTCTGGGGGATAGGAGGATCGGATACGCCGATAAACTCATCTTT. The chain has TRDV2 and TRDJ1; 10 bases line up with TRDD3. Trimming removed 4 bases from V and 3 bases from J; junction bases left unmatched: 22. CDR1 and CDR2 from the germline V gene are GEAIGNYY and EKD. CDR3 size: 20 residues.

The chain uses TRDV2 and TRDJ3; 8 positions match TRDD3. This CDR3 spans 18 amino acids. The trim removed 3 bases at V and 0 bases at J, leaving 6 bases unmatched. Per the germline V gene, CDR1 is GEAIGNYY and CDR2 is EKD. CDR3 loop: CACDALGESSWDTRQMFF. The CDR3, as DNA: TGTGCCTGTGACGCCCTGGGGGAGAGCTCCTGGGACACCCGACAGATGTTTTTC.

The chain is built from TRDV2 and TRDJ1; 10 positions match TRDD3. Germline V gene lookup returns CDR1 GEAIGNYY and CDR2 EKD. J gave up 4 bases and V 1 base, and 11 bases lay outside the gene matches. This CDR3 has 17 amino acids. In nucleotides, the CDR3 is TGTGCCTGTGACACTCTCCTTACTGGGGGATCCTTCGATAAACTCATCTTT. It encodes CACDTLLTGGSFDKLIF.

The chain carries TRDV2 and TRDJ1; TRDD3 agrees at 12 bases. The V segment lost 2 bases and the J segment 4 bases; nucleotides outside the gene matches: 4. The CDR3 covers 15 residues. Germline V lookup: CDR1 GEAIGNYY, CDR2 EKD. In DNA, the CDR3 is TGTGCCTGTGACATCCTGGGGGATACGGGCGATAAACTCATCTTT. Amino acids: CACDILGDTGDKLIF.

Points on this clone: Other DNA sequences from this sample encode an identical CDR3 as well. The genes are TRDV2 and TRDJ1; 10 bases line up with TRDD3. V trimming: 3 bases; J trimming: 2 bases; junction bases outside the gene matches: 2. This CDR3 comprises 14 residues. Germline V lookup: CDR1 GEAIGNYY, CDR2 EKD. For the CDR3, the DNA is TGTGCCTGTGACCAACTGGGGGATACCGATAAACTCATCTTT. This gives the protein CACDQLGDTDKLIF.

The chain couples TRDV2 to TRDJ1; 8 nucleotides align to TRDD3. CDR1 is GEAIGNYY and CDR2 is EKD in the germline V gene. V shed 0 bases and J 0 bases; nucleotides not matched to a gene: 17. CDR3 length: 20 amino acids. CDR3 loop: CACDTVTTGGPTPDTDKLIF. The CDR3 DNA reads as TGTGCCTGTGACACCGTTACTACTGGGGGCCCTACCCCCGACACCGATAAACTCATCTTT.

This clone was found a few times. V and J are TRDV2 and TRDJ1; TRDD3 matches at 8 bases. This CDR3 comprises 15 residues. Germline CDR1 and CDR2: GEAIGNYY and EKD. J lost 3 bases, V lost 6 bases, and 11 bases had no gene match. The CDR3 nucleotides read TGTGCCTGTTCGAATCTGGGGGAGGGATCCGATAAACTCATCTTT. Protein sequence: CACSNLGEGSDKLIF.

This chain links TRDV2 with TRDJ1; D remains unclear. The V end was cut by 0 bases, the J end by 2 bases, with 9 bases between. CDR3 size: 14 residues. Germline loops: CDR1 GEAIGNYY, CDR2 EKD. DNA for the CDR3: TGTGCCTGTGACACCGTTCGGGCTACCGATAAACTCATCTTT. It is translated as CACDTVRATDKLIF.

This clone was counted only a few times. This rearrangement joins TRDV2 to TRDJ3, with 9 bases lining up with TRDD3. V dropped 2 bases and J dropped 0; count of bases not matched to a gene: 4. This CDR3 contains 18 residues. Germline CDR1 GEAIGNYY, CDR2 EKD. DNA for the CDR3: TGTGCCTGTGACAGTACTGGGGGAAGCTCCTGGGACACCCGACAGATGTTTTTC. This sequence encodes CACDSTGGSSWDTRQMFF.